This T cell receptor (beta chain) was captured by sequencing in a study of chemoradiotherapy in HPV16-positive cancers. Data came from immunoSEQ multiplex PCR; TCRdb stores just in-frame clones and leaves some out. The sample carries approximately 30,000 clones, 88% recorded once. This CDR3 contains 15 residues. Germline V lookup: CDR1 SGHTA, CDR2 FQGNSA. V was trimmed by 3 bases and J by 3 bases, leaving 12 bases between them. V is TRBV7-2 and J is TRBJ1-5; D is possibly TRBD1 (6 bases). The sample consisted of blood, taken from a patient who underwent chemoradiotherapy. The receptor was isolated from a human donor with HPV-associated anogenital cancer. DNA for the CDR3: TGTGCCAGCAGCTTCTCAGGGGACTACAATCAGCCCCAGCATTTT. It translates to CASSFSGDYNQPQHF.